Below, one TCR beta chain is given with its context. Its target is unknown. From germline, CDR1 is KGHDR and CDR2 SFDVKD. The CDR3 totals 12 residues. The ends were cut back, 4 bases at V and 15 bases at J, with 15 bases in the middle. This sample is drawn from a study of blood T cells in healthy people across ages. The study's findings and limits: Age showed a roughly linear inverse relationship with TCR beta diversity per million T cells. Diversity of TCR beta correlated strongly with naive T cell percentage.

Primers used in a second PCR of about 6 to 11 cycles were a sample-barcoded 5' primer and a J-beta primer mix. A single record per CDR3 protein comes from TCRdb applying MiXCR to the 5' RACE reads. The sample consists of 1.5 million to 2 million distinct CDR3 sequences, about 50% of them appearing once. V and J are TRBV24-1 and TRBJ2-4; D is unresolved. This clonotype was sampled from a woman between 40 and 55 years old in good health. Sequencing was carried out using blood. CDR3 sequence (DNA): TGTGCCACCAGTGACCACCAAGAGACCCTGTACTTC. Protein product: CATSDHQETLYF.